In this sample, the clone carrying this T cell receptor beta chain turned up a few times. What it binds is not known. Germline V gene lookup returns CDR1 MGHDK and CDR2 SYGVNS. V shed 5 bases and J shed 2 bases, with 14 bases lying between them. The CDR3 sequence is 15 residues long. This record comes from a study of CD8+CD57+ T cells in acquired aplastic anemia. Study-wide background: Quantities of DNA derived from sorted CD4+ and CD8+ cells averaged roughly 3.4 ug. CD4+ reads averaged around 10 million in healthy donors.

Study outcomes and limitations: Patients and controls had in common 25 to 30 CD8+ CDR3 sequences.

It was genomic DNA that served as the template for profiling TCR beta VDJ and CDR3. TCRdb re-called the reads through MiXCR, storing one row per CDR3 protein. The sample lists tens of thousands of distinct CDR3 sequences; about half were seen once. The V call is TRBV25-1, the J call TRBJ2-3; no clear D. The source material was sorted CD4+, CD8+, or CD8+CD57+ T cells (not recorded which) from PBMCs. The clonotype comes from a human donor in good health, serving as a control. The CDR3 region is CASSYKNRDTDTQYF. The CDR3 DNA sequence: TGTGCCAGCAGTTACAAAAACAGAGACACAGATACGCAGTATTTT.